The next 18 T cell receptor beta chains were all read from a single sample in a study of blood T cell repertoires in COVID-19. TCRdb's copy holds only in-frame clones and misses some; the assay was immunoSEQ multiplex PCR. The repertoire includes approximately 300,000 clones, about nine tenths of them detected once, and 1% sits in the top ten. Sequencing was done on a sample of peripheral blood. These receptors originate from a man over 45 with active or convalescent COVID-19.

The rearrangement links TRBV2 to TRBJ1-2; the match to TRBD1 covers 9 bases. The CDR3 is made up of 16 amino acids. Trimming took 5 bases from V and 2 from J; bases not matched to a gene: 9. Germline V CDR1 and CDR2: SNHLY, FYNNEI. The CDR3 coding sequence is TGTGCCAGCAGTTCGACACAGGGGGCGCGGAACTATGGCTACACCTTC. As protein: CASSSTQGARNYGYTF.

V is TRBV28 and J is TRBJ2-7; 7 bases line up with TRBD2. The CDR3 runs 12 residues. The trim removed 8 bases at V and 5 bases at J, leaving 6 bases unmatched. From germline, CDR1 is MDHEN and CDR2 SYDVKM. CDR3 protein: CASGGGSDEQYF. The DNA of the CDR3 is TGTGCCAGCGGGGGGGGGTCGGACGAGCAGTACTTC.

The V gene is TRBV6-5, the J gene TRBJ2-7; a weak D match, TRBD1 (6 bases). This CDR3 region has 14 residues. Germline CDR1 and CDR2: MNHEY and SVGAGI. The V end was cut by 6 bases, the J end by 7 bases, with 19 bases between. In DNA form, the CDR3 reads TGTGCCAGCAGAACAGGGTTGGCCTACTGGGAGCAGTACTTC. It yields the protein CASRTGLAYWEQYF.

The chain is built from TRBV7-9 and TRBJ2-1, with D possibly matching TRBD2 (6 bases). Trimming removed 8 bases from V and 6 bases from J, with 11 bases in between. This CDR3 spans 12 amino acids. Germline lookup yields CDR1 SEHNR and CDR2 FQNEAQ (reference sequence). CDR3 DNA sequence: TGTGCCAGCGTAGGGACTGGCAATGAGCAGTTCTTC. Translation: CASVGTGNEQFF.

The rearrangement uses TRBV10-3 and TRBJ1-2; TRBD1 matches 9 bases. The CDR3 is 18 residues long. The junction had 9 bases not matched to a gene; V was cut back by 0 bases and J by 1 base. CDR1 ENHRY and CDR2 SYGVKD come from the germline V gene. CDR3 nucleotide sequence: TGTGCCATCAGTGAGTCGAGGGACAGGGCCCTATTTAACTATGGCTACACCTTC. Residues: CAISESRDRALFNYGYTF.

This clone was picked up one time. The chain carries TRBV6-6 and TRBJ1-2, with 9 bases identical to TRBD1. V was clipped by 5 bases and J by 8 bases; unmatched bases: 9. Germline V gives CDR1 MNHNY, CDR2 SVGAGI (reference sequence). CDR3 length equals 14 residues. CDR3: CASSHRDRVSGYTF. The DNA of the CDR3 is TGTGCCAGCAGTCACCGGGACAGGGTATCCGGCTACACCTTC.

The V and J genes are TRBV7-9 and TRBJ2-1, with TRBD2 as a possible D gene (5 bases). V dropped 2 bases and J dropped 8 bases, with 10 bases sitting between them. Germline V gives CDR1 SEHNR, CDR2 FQNEAQ (reference sequence). This CDR3 contains 13 residues. CDR3 in DNA: TGTGCCAGCAGCTTAAATTACGGGGATGAGCAGTTCTTC. Protein sequence: CASSLNYGDEQFF.

The V call is TRBV3-1 (or the pseudogene TRBV3-2), the J call TRBJ2-5; tentative D call: TRBD1 (7 bases). Germline assignment: CDR1 LGHDT and CDR2 YNNKEL (reference sequence). This CDR3 comprises 13 residues. Trimming removed 8 bases at V and 1 base at J, with 11 bases between. The CDR3 reads CASGGTVQETQYF. For the CDR3, the DNA is TGTGCCAGCGGGGGGACAGTCCAAGAGACCCAGTACTTC.

The chain links TRBV9 to TRBJ1-4; a weak D match, TRBD1 (5 bases). With 0 bases removed from V and 8 bases from J, the gap between germline ends came to 17 bases. Germline assignment: CDR1 SGDLS and CDR2 YYNGEE. The CDR3 loop spans 16 amino acids. The CDR3 DNA is TGTGCCAGCAGCGTAGGTGGAGGGGCGGAGTGGGAAAAACTGTTTTTT. It yields the protein CASSVGGGAEWEKLFF. Using reference TRBV9 and TRBJ1-4 for the parts outside the CDR3, the full variable domain is DSGVTQTPKHLITATGQRVTLRCSPRSGDLSVYWYQQSLDQGLQFLIQYYNGEERAKGNILERFSAQQFPDLHSELNLSSLELGDSALYFCASSVGGGAEWEKLFFGSGTQLSVL.

This clone was seen only once. This rearrangement joins TRBV19 to TRBJ2-2; tentative D call: TRBD1 (6 bases). Per germline, CDR1 LNHDA and CDR2 SQIVND (reference sequence). Trimming cost V 6 bases and J 0 bases, with 11 bases left between them. The CDR3 loop spans 15 amino acids. The CDR3 protein is CASRQDRPNTGELFF. CDR3 DNA sequence: TGTGCCAGTAGACAGGACAGACCGAACACCGGGGAGCTGTTTTTT. Full variable domain (rest looked up from reference TRBV19 and TRBJ2-2): DGGITQSPKYLFRKEGQNVTLSCEQNLNHDAMYWYRQDPGQGLRLIYYSQIVNDFQKGDIAEGYSVSREKKESFPLTVTSAQKNPTAFYLCASRQDRPNTGELFFGEGSRLTVL.

This chain connects TRBV6-5 to TRBJ1-3; tentative D call: TRBD1 (6 bases). CDR1 is MNHEY and CDR2 is SVGAGI in the germline V gene. This CDR3 region has 15 residues. V was trimmed by 1 base and J by 1 base, leaving 8 bases between them. CDR3 residues: CASSYFTGSGNTIYF. The DNA for the CDR3 is TGTGCCAGCAGTTACTTCACAGGGTCTGGAAACACCATATATTTT.

In this sample, this clone turned up a few times. This sequence joins TRBV20-1 and TRBJ2-1; weak D call: TRBD1 (6 bases). The V gene lost 3 bases and the J gene lost 0 bases, with 18 bases spanning the gap. Germline CDR1 is DFQATT and CDR2 is SNEGSKA (reference sequence). CDR3 length: 17 residues. The CDR3 spells CSASPPGESGSYNEQFF. CDR3 nucleotides: TGCAGTGCTAGTCCCCCAGGGGAGAGCGGCTCCTACAATGAGCAGTTCTTC.

This chain links TRBV7-9 with TRBJ2-3; D perhaps matches TRBD1 (5 bases). The V gene's germline CDR1 is SEHNR and CDR2 FQNEAQ (reference sequence). V shed 3 bases and J shed 5 bases, with 6 bases lying between them. This CDR3 contains 12 residues. The CDR3 loop reads CASSFDRDTQYF. In DNA form, the CDR3 reads TGTGCCAGCAGCTTTGACAGAGATACGCAGTATTTT.

The chain couples TRBV7-3 to TRBJ2-1; 13 positions match TRBD2. From germline, CDR1 is SGHTA and CDR2 FQGTGA. The CDR3 has 16 residues. V gave up 2 bases and J gave up 6 bases; unmatched junction bases: 4. In nucleotides, the CDR3 is TGTGCCAGCAGCTTAGGCGGGACTAGCGGGATCAATGAGCAGTTCTTC. The encoded protein is CASSLGGTSGINEQFF.

V and J are TRBV4-1 and TRBJ1-1; 7 nucleotides agree with TRBD1. This CDR3 is 15 amino acids long. Germline V gene sequence: CDR1 MGHRA, CDR2 YSYEKL. V shed 0 bases and J 6 bases; nucleotides not matched to a gene: 7. CDR3 sequence (DNA): TGCGCCAGCAGCCAAGATAGTACAGGGGCGGCTGAAGCTTTCTTT. It is translated as CASSQDSTGAAEAFF.

V gene TRBV11-2 combines with J gene TRBJ2-3; the D is unclear. V gave up 0 bases and J gave up 5 bases, with 9 bases separating them. CDR3 length equals 14 residues. Germline V gene data show CDR1 as SGHAT and CDR2 as FQNNGV. CDR3 in amino acids: CASSLDLGVDTQYF. As DNA, the CDR3 is TGTGCCAGCAGCTTAGATCTGGGCGTAGATACGCAGTATTTT. Based on the CDR3 plus reference TRBV11-2 and TRBJ2-3, the full variable domain is EAGVAQSPRYKIIEKRQSVAFWCNPISGHATLYWYQQILGQGPKLLIQFQNNGVVDDSQLPKDRFSAERLKGVDSTLKIQPAKLEDSAVYLCASSLDLGVDTQYFGPGTRLTVL.

The genes are TRBV2 and TRBJ2-2; 10 bases align to TRBD2. The ends lost 4 bases at V and 6 bases at J; junction bases unmatched: 2. Germline V gene data show CDR1 as SNHLY and CDR2 as FYNNEI. The CDR3 is 14 amino acids. Written as DNA, the CDR3 is TGTGCCAGCAGTGTACTAGCGGGGTCCGGGGAGCTGTTTTTT. Protein sequence: CASSVLAGSGELFF.

This chain uses TRBV30 with TRBJ1-5, with 8 bases aligning to TRBD1. V was pared by 4 bases and J by 5 bases, with 4 bases of the junction left unmatched. CDR1 GTSNPN and CDR2 SVGIG come from the germline V gene (reference sequence). The CDR3 covers 13 residues. CDR3 residues: CAWTGQGDQPQHF. The CDR3 DNA sequence: TGTGCCTGGACTGGACAGGGCGATCAGCCCCAGCATTTT.